These 5 T cell receptor beta chains were sequenced from one sample in a study of cytomegalovirus exposure and HLA in healthy donors. Vbeta (60) and Jbeta (13) primers were used in the PCR. Profiled with immunoSEQ multiplex PCR; TCRdb holds only in-frame clones, not every one. The table shows under 200,000 clones, with around 77% occurring only once. Sequencing was performed on PBMCs. These TCRs come from a female donor in good health and CMV-seronegative.

The chain links TRBV7-9 to TRBJ2-7, with D hard to call. The CDR3 is made up of 12 amino acids. Trimming removed 5 bases at V and 0 bases at J, with 5 bases between. Germline V gene sequence: CDR1 SEHNR, CDR2 FQNEAQ (reference sequence). CDR3 region: CASSPLSYEQYF. CDR3 DNA: TGTGCCAGCAGCCCCCTCTCCTACGAGCAGTACTTC.

This rearrangement joins TRBV6-5 to TRBJ1-1; tentatively, D is TRBD1 (6 bases). V dropped 0 bases and J dropped 4 bases, with 9 bases sitting between them. This CDR3 is built from 14 residues. The germline V gene encodes CDR1 MNHEY and CDR2 SVGAGI. CDR3 loop: CASSYSSGATEAFF. The CDR3 bases are TGTGCCAGCAGTTACTCGTCAGGGGCCACTGAAGCTTTCTTT.

This clone was seen a handful of times. The chain's CDR3 is CASSSQGMGFANTGELFF. CDR3 nucleotide sequence: TGCGCCAGCAGCTCACAGGGAATGGGGTTCGCGAACACCGGGGAGCTGTTTTTT. The chain links TRBV5-1 to TRBJ2-2; the D gene is possibly TRBD1 (6 bases). The CDR3 has 18 residues. The germline gives CDR1 SGHRS, CDR2 YFSETQ. V gave up 3 bases and J gave up 0 bases, with 18 bases separating them.

The chain uses TRBV28 and TRBJ2-7; 9 nucleotides line up with TRBD1. This CDR3 is built from 12 residues. CDR1 and CDR2 from the germline V gene are MDHEN and SYDVKM. CDR3 bases: TGTTACGTGACAGGGGGAACCTACGAGCAGTACTTC. Its translation is CYVTGGTYEQYF.

This chain uses TRBV4-3 with TRBJ2-1, with 10 bases aligning to TRBD2. The CDR3 runs 17 residues. The J segment lost 3 bases and the V segment lost 1 base, leaving 6 bases of the junction unmatched. Germline assignment: CDR1 LGHNA and CDR2 YSLEER. The DNA of the CDR3 is TGCGCCAGCAGCCAAGGCGGACTAGCGGTAATCTACAATGAGCAGTTCTTC. Encoded protein: CASSQGGLAVIYNEQFF.